This TCR beta chain was retrieved from a study of OX40 agonist ivuxolimab in advanced cancers. Across the whole study: Enrolled patients in dose escalation had cancers that were hepatocellular carcinoma, melanoma, renal cell or head and neck cancer.

Sampling of blood occurred at baseline, cycle 4 day 1, and cycle 7 day 1. Some clones are missing from TCRdb's copy, which holds only in-frame ones; the method was immunoSEQ multiplex PCR. The repertoire holds over 60,000 clones, less than 90% seen once, with 0.5% to 0.85% in the top ten. V lost 1 base to trimming and J lost 8 bases, with 6 bases between them. The CDR3 loop spans 12 amino acids. The germline CDR1 and CDR2 sequences are SEHNR and FQNEAQ (reference sequence). The input for sequencing was CD4+ or CD8+ T cells sorted from blood, taken in a trial of the OX40 agonist ivuxolimab. The source is an adult with an advanced solid tumor such as melanoma, head and neck, liver or kidney cancer. The gene calls are TRBV7-9 and TRBJ2-1; unclear D gene. The CDR3 here is CASSLEGYEQFF. As DNA, the CDR3 is TGTGCCAGCAGCTTAGAAGGTTATGAGCAGTTCTTC.